This T cell receptor beta chain was recorded in a study of PD-1 blockade in classical Hodgkin lymphoma. Every one of the patients relapsed after autologous stem cell transplantation (brentuximab vedotin exposure was variable). As for this clone: The antigen remains unidentified.

Measured with immunoSEQ multiplex PCR; TCRdb has only the in-frame clones, and not every one. Counted here are about 12,000 clones, 80% occurring once; the ten biggest clones make up almost 25%. Notes on the study in general: Baseline diversity was lower in partial responders and progressors than complete responders. Causes of the repertoire differences remain undefined, possibly disease activity or prior therapy.

The TCR was taken from a human donor with classical Hodgkin lymphoma. The source material was peripheral blood mononuclear cells (PBMCs), sampled at baseline.

The CDR3 sequence: CASRQGGLAGESGANVLTF. The CDR3 coding sequence is TGTGCCAGCCGACAGGGGGGACTAGCGGGAGAATCTGGGGCCAACGTCCTGACTTTC. The rearrangement links TRBV5-5 to TRBJ2-6; 14 bases are a match to TRBD2. The J segment lost 1 base and the V segment lost 7 bases, leaving 10 bases of the junction unmatched. Germline V gene lookup returns CDR1 SGHKS and CDR2 YYEKEE (reference sequence). This CDR3 region has 19 residues.